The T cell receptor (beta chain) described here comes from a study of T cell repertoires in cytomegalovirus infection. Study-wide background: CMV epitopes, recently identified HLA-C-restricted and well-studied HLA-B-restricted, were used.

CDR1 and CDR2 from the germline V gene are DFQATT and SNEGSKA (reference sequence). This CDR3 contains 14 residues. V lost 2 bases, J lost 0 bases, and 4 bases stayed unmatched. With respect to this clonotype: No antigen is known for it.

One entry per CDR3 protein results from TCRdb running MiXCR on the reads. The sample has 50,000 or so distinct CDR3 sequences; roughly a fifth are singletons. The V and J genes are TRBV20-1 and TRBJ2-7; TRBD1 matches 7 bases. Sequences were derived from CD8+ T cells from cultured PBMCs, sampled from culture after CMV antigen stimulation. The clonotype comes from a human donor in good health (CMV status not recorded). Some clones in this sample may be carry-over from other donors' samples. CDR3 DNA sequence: TGCAGTGCTAGACCCAGGGACAGCTCCTACGAGCAGTACTTC. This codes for CSARPRDSSYEQYF.